The clone carrying this TCR beta chain has ten or more counts. The sample is drawn from a study of radiation and T cells in renal cell carcinoma. Regarding time point: baseline pretreatment blood. As to treatment: 15 Gy SBRT to primary tumor, nephrectomy 4 weeks later. Data came from immunoSEQ multiplex PCR; TCRdb stores just in-frame clones and leaves some out. The data contain over 45,000 clones, about three quarters of them singletons. This CDR3 contains 12 residues. Trimming pared 5 bases from V and 3 bases from J, leaving 7 bases between. Germline CDR1 is MDHEN and CDR2 is SYDVKM. The chain has TRBV28 and TRBJ2-5; D gene uncertain. This TCR came from a man in his sixties with renal cell carcinoma. Source: blood, taken from a patient whose treatment included radiotherapy and nephrectomy. The CDR3 coding sequence is TGTGCCAGCAGTGGGAACAAAGAGACCCAGTACTTC. Translated, it gives CASSGNKETQYF. Supplemented by reference TRBV28 and TRBJ2-5, the full variable domain reads DVKVTQSSRYLVKRTGEKVFLECVQDMDHENMFWYRQDPGLGLRLIYFSYDVKMKEKGDIPEGYSVSREKKERFSLILESASTNQTSMYLCASSGNKETQYFGPGTRLLVL.